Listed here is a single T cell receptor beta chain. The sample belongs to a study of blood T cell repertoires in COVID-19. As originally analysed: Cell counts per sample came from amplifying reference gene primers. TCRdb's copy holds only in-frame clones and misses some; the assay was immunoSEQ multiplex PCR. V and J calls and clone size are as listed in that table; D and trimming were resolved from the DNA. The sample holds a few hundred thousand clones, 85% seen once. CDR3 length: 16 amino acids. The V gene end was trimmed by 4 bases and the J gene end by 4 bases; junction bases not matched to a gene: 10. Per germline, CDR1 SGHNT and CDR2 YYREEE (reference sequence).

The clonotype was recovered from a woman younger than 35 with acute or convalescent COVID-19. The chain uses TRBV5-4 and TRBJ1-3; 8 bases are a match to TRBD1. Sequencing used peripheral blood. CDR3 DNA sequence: TGTGCCAGCAGCGGACTCCAGGGGGCGGAAGGAAACACCATATATTTT. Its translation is CASSGLQGAEGNTIYF.